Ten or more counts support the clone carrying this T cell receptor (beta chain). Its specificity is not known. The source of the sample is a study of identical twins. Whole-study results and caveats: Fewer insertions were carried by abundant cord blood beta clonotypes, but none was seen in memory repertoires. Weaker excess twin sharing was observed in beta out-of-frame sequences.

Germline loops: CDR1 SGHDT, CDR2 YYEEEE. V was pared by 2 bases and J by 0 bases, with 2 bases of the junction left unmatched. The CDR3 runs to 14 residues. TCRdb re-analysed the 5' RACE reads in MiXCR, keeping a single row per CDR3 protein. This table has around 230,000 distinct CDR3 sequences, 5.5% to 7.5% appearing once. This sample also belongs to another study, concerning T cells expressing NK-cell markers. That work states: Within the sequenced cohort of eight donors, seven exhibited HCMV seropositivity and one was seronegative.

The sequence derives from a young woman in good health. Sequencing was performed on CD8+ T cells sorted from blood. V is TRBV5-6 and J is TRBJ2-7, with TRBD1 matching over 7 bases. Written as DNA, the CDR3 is TGTGCCAGCAGCTTTGGGACAGACTCCTACGAGCAGTACTTC. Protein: CASSFGTDSYEQYF.